This T cell receptor (beta chain) is drawn from a study of cytomegalovirus exposure and HLA in healthy donors (dated by TCRdb to about 2017). The study in broad terms: In an earlier analysis of some 610 of the donors, 276 Gb of sequence data and 117 million unique TCR beta sequences from about 179 million T cells were reported. Rather than drawing on any new phenotypic data, the later analysis identified candidate immune exposures from TCR beta sequences and the way those sequences occurred across donors. All discovery cohort repertoires had been generated on a single sequencing platform. A later genetic analysis took genome-wide SNP genotypes for about three fifths of the roughly 700 donors and used that subset as a discovery cohort. Among about 400 genotyped donors of the cohort, an average of around 250,000 unique TCR beta nucleotide sequences was sequenced per donor, of which about 20% were non-productive. Of the 300 to 400 genotyped donors, over 70% fell in the genetic ancestry cluster associated with self-reported Caucasian donors. A later analysis re-examined previously published TCR beta repertoires from 500 to 700 donors and added high-resolution HLA genotyping to investigate patterns of TCR occurrence. Four or five DR-DQ haplotypes were treated as single units for association and clustering because of strong linkage in the cohort. Donor age, sex, ethnicity and CMV serostatus were compiled alongside the repertoire data. HLA typing covered class I and class II loci at four-digit resolution. A separate validation cohort of over 95 different subjects was used in addition to the roughly 640-subject first cohort. Roughly 300 gigabases of sequencing data and 75 million to 85 million unique TCR sequences made up an early release that covered roughly 670 HLA-typed donors. To decide whether each TCR beta V gene segment behaved as functional or pseudogenic, an earlier analysis of some 580 of the donors relied on high-throughput TCR beta sequencing. The study aimed to test whether cataloging public T cell receptors could reveal signatures of past pathogen exposure. Using immunosequencing, the study profiled T cell repertoires from about 610 subjects and related those repertoires to cytomegalovirus serostatus. Typing coverage differed by locus: A, B, C, DRB1 and DQB1 were typed in roughly 629-630 donors, DQA1 in roughly 510, DPA1 in 600 to 610, and DPB1 in roughly 450. To predict cytomegalovirus infection status, the study combined high-throughput TCR immunosequencing, statistical association of individual TCRs with disease status, and machine learning. General study outcomes and caveats: Presence/absence analyses assumed roughly uniform sequencing depth across donors, an assumption that may not hold. When HLA alleles, especially DR and DQ, strongly co-occurred, attributing TCR associations to individual alleles was difficult. Cytomegalovirus status was reported to be diagnosed by the classifier with high specificity and sensitivity in both the original and validation cohorts. A later analysis reported that several top co-occurrence clusters appeared linked to parvovirus B19, influenza, CMV and Epstein-Barr virus. At a false discovery rate of 0.05, a later analysis linked approximately 18,000 TCR beta sequences to specific HLA alleles. A cluster of highly shared sequence variants was judged likely to represent a technical artifact of the sequencing pipeline. According to a later analysis, most CMV-associated TCR beta chains appeared to be HLA-restricted, and the HLA associations seemed to be driven largely by CMV exposure. A later analysis found that TCR association rates varied across HLA loci, with DRB1 alleles showing the most associated TCRs and HLA-C alleles the fewest. An earlier analysis of approximately 600 of the donors showed that most TCR beta V segments appeared in productive rearrangements either about 87% or about 30% of the time, which broadly matched IMGT annotations. A later analysis found that HLA-associated TCR beta chains were more clonally expanded and had lower generation probabilities than equally common non-associated chains. A further reported finding was that TCR beta sequences accurately predicted the HLA-A and HLA-B alleles for most subjects in the first cohort. Most TCR sequences were observed very rarely across donors, whereas some public TCRs were present in many individuals. Immune exposure information for the cohort was limited to CMV serostatus. According to a later genetic analysis, donors in an Asian-associated ancestry cluster had fewer N-insertions in productive TCRs than the approximately 630-donor mean. A few of the identified cytomegalovirus-associated TCR beta chains were confirmed in vitro to be specific for cytomegalovirus antigens. In the study, approximately 160 TCR beta chains were listed as associated with cytomegalovirus. In a later genetic analysis, a missense DCLRE1C variant was associated with V-gene and J-gene trimming of TCR beta chains, and the association was replicated in an independent cohort. Because the 87-base-pair reads could not distinguish some IMGT-functional V segments, including TRBV6-2 and TRBV6-3, those segments were excluded. HLA typing was unavailable for some donors at each locus, so association tests used only the typed subset. This cohort had only TCR beta chains sequenced, and the lack of alpha or paired-chain data limited which features could be detected. According to the authors, the approach could potentially be generalized to other disease states and immunological phenotypes. Correlated functional status among segregating V segments might be attributable to linkage disequilibrium, but an unknown experimental factor could not be ruled out. The earlier analysis of 587 of the donors excluded some 16 rarely observed V segments, including chromosome 9 orphons, because counts were too low.

The library came from the immunoSEQ multiplex PCR assay. For the multiplex PCR, a mixture combining 60 forward primers for TCR Vbeta segments and 13 reverse primers for TCR Jbeta segments was used. Amplification of the CDR3 region of rearranged TCR beta genes was performed with a multiplex PCR assay on genomic DNA. On the Illumina HiSeq System, the amplified TCR beta libraries were sequenced as 87-base-pair reads. Under the source paper's analysis protocol: A later analysis counted some 80 million unique TCR beta chains across the 500 to 850 repertoires, and approximately 11 million of these chains were shared by at least two donors. Raw reads were error-corrected and collapsed into unique sequences by a nearest-neighbor algorithm in which closely related sequences were merged to remove PCR and sequencing errors. To assign V, D and J gene segments, CDR3 sequences were aligned to IMGT reference sequences. For a sequence to be retained, at least a six-nucleotide match to both a V gene segment and a J gene segment was required. Rearrangements were classified as productive when the CDR3 lacked stop codons and remained in frame with V and J, and all other rearrangements were classified as non-productive. Following IMGT convention, CDR3 was defined as the stretch from the second conserved V-encoded cysteine up to the conserved J-encoded phenylalanine. The earlier analysis of 587 of the donors excluded sequences that lacked an unambiguous match to a single V gene segment. In an earlier analysis of roughly 500 of the donors, V segments were called functional above 56.7% productive rearrangements and were called segregating when the between-donor standard deviation exceeded 5%. A statistical classification framework was built for diagnosing cytomegalovirus status from the catalog of TCR beta chain sequences. A later analysis assigned V and J genes by comparing TCR nucleotide sequences with IMGT/GENE-DB human TR gene sequences. The TCRdist pipeline was used in a later analysis to assign CDR3 sequences and most-parsimonious VDJ recombination scenarios. In a later analysis, each TCR beta chain was defined by its CDR3 amino acid sequence together with its V-gene family, and reads without a unique V-gene family were excluded. A later analysis removed nearly 600 highly shared, low-generation-probability nucleotide sequences to deal with suspected cross-contamination and a sequencing artifact. A later analysis calculated a clonal expansion index for each public chain from normalized within-repertoire ranks of inferred template counts. In a later analysis, generation probabilities were computed using a VDJ recombination model fitted to out-of-frame rearrangements, and the results were checked against IGoR. A later analysis scored TCR-TCR, TCR-HLA and TCR-CMV co-occurrence with hypergeometric tests, applying a repertoire-size bias correction to TCR pairs. In a later analysis, false discovery rates were estimated by permuting HLA or CMV assignments 20 times. In a later analysis, co-occurring TCRs were grouped using DBSCAN, with TCRdist sequence similarity added in when clustering inside HLA-allele-positive subsets. For co-occurrence clustering, repertoires with fewer than 30,000 or more than 120,000 public chains were excluded, along with four to six repertoires with anomalous nucleotide sharing. The immuneACCESS repertoire file appears here via TCRdb, limited to in-frame rearrangements. These files lack a portion of the clones; in checked studies, under half of the deficit traces to unresolved V genes, and the cause of the others is not known. V, J and clone size derive from that table, while D and trimming were established from the DNA sequence. Across this sample there are more than 95,000 clones, with 75% to 85% seen only once. The ten biggest clones cover 7.5% to 9.5% of the sample.

There are 15 amino acids in the CDR3, from cysteine to phenylalanine inclusive. Of the read, only the CDR3 DNA is kept; its 45 bases are in frame from base 1. CDR1 and CDR2, looked up from the germline V gene, are ENHRY and SYGVKD. The junction carries 17 bases between V and J, which are trimmed by 6 bases and 3 bases respectively. As for this clone: Its antigen target is currently unknown. Qualities for individual bases were not recorded, and no much larger clone is one base off.

The cohort consisted of 666 healthy bone marrow donors. All cohort members were sampled while nominally healthy, although unrecorded immune exposures were likely present. The donor tested CMV seropositive and was one of the 289 seropositive cohort members. Every donor gave a peripheral blood sample, and the peripheral blood mononuclear cells from that sample were used for TCR beta sequencing. Genomic DNA was extracted from the blood cell samples with the Qiagen DNeasy Blood Extraction Kit. This clonotype was obtained from a man aged 25 to 40 in good health and CMV-seropositive. The chain employs TRBV10-3 and TRBJ1-2; D gene: possibly TRBD1, on 5 matching bases. The sequencing input was PBMCs. The nucleotide sequence is TGTGCCATCAGAAAGGGGAGGGTGGGGGACTATGGCTACACCTTC. This translates into CAIRKGRVGDYGYTF.